The rows below give T cell receptor beta chains drawn from one sample of a study of shared clonotypes between healthy human individuals. Using immunoSEQ multiplex PCR, the repertoire was profiled, and TCRdb retains in-frame clones only, with some absent. The sample lists more than 2 million clones, about 95% occurring once. The sample taken for sequencing was naive CD8+ T cells sorted from blood. The receptors were gathered from a man between 18 and 29 years old in good health. The CDR3 runs from the conserved cysteine through the conserved F or W. D genes are given only for firm matches. A clone size is listed for some rows: how often the clone was seen (once, few, many), or a class if it is expanded.

j_call d_call clone_size v_call cdr3_nt cdr3_aa
TRBJ1-6 . . TRBV19 TGTGCCAGTACCCCCGGACAGTTGAGCTCCTATAATTCACCCCTCCACTTT CASTPGQLSSYNSPLHF
TRBJ2-2 TRBD2 . TRBV7-6 TGTGCCAGCAGTTATCTAGCGGGAGAGTACACCGGGGAGCTGTTTTTT CASSYLAGEYTGELFF
TRBJ2-7 . . TRBV28 TGTGCCAGCAGTTCTACCGGGACTTACGACGACGAGCAGTACTTC CASSSTGTYDDEQYF
TRBJ2-7 . . TRBV30 TGTGCCTGGAGTGTACTCGGGACAACCTACGAGCAGTACTTC CAWSVLGTTYEQYF
TRBJ2-2 . . TRBV9 TGTGCCAGCAGCGTTGGACAGAACACCGGGGAGCTGTTTTTT CASSVGQNTGELFF
TRBJ1-2 . . TRBV6-1 TGTGCCAGCAGTGAAACGCGAAACGGCTATGGCTACACCTTC CASSETRNGYGYTF
TRBJ1-1 . once TRBV7-9 TGTGCCAGCAGCCCCTGGGGGACTGAAGCTTTCTTT CASSPWGTEAFF
TRBJ2-7 TRBD2 . TRBV27 TGTGCCAGCAGTACTCGCGGGGGTGAGCAGTACTTC CASSTRGGEQYF
TRBJ1-1 . . TRBV7-9 TGTGCCAGCAGCTTACCAGACAGTGAAGCTTTCTTT CASSLPDSEAFF
TRBJ2-2 TRBD2 . TRBV15 TGTGCCACCAGCAGAGAAAGTCTAGCGGGGTTGGCCGGGGAGCTGTTTTTT CATSRESLAGLAGELFF
TRBJ2-5 TRBD2 . TRBV27 TGTGCCAGCAGTTTCGCTAGCGGGAGTGGATTGGAGACCCAGTACTTC CASSFASGSGLETQYF
TRBJ1-6 . . TRBV13 TGTGCCAGCAGCTTAGGCGGGCAGAACTATAATTCACCCCTCCACTTT CASSLGGQNYNSPLHF
TRBJ2-7 TRBD2 . TRBV6-1 TGTGCCAGCAGTGAATGGGCAAGCGGGGGGGGACTGCTATACGAGCAGTACTTC CASSEWASGGGLLYEQYF
TRBJ2-7 TRBD1 . TRBV11-2 TGTGCCAGCAGCCCGGGACAGGGGGCGAAAAAGGAGCAGTACTTC CASSPGQGAKKEQYF
TRBJ1-1 TRBD1 . TRBV18 TGTGCCAGCTCACCAGACAGGGGTAACACTGAAGCTTTCTTT CASSPDRGNTEAFF
TRBJ2-1 . . TRBV15 TGTGCCACCAGCAGAGTTCCTTACAATGAGCAGTTCTTC CATSRVPYNEQFF
TRBJ2-2 . . TRBV28 TGTGCCAGCAGTTTTCCGGAGGGATCGAACACCGGGGAGCTGTTTTTT CASSFPEGSNTGELFF
TRBJ2-4 . . TRBV6-5 TGTGCCAGCAGGCCAACGGGGAGCAACATTCAGTACTTC CASRPTGSNIQYF
TRBJ2-3 . . TRBV6-5 TGTGCCAGCAGTTACCAGGGGCCCGGAGATACGCAGTATTTT CASSYQGPGDTQYF
TRBJ2-7 . . TRBV14 TGTGCCAGCAGCCAAGAACGGGGAAGCGAGCAGTACTTC CASSQERGSEQYF
TRBJ1-2 . . TRBV9 TGTGCCAGCAGCACCGCAGGGGCCCTATATAACTATGGCTACACCTTC CASSTAGALYNYGYTF
TRBJ1-3 . once TRBV19 TGTGCCAGTAGTATTACAGGGACCTCTGGAAACACCATATATTTT CASSITGTSGNTIYF
TRBJ2-1 TRBD2 . TRBV4-3 TGCGCCAGCAGCCAAGATAGGGCTAGCGGGGGGTACAATGAGCAGTTCTTC CASSQDRASGGYNEQFF
TRBJ1-2 . . TRBV6-5 TGTGCCAGCAGTTATACTGCGGGGGGCCAAGACTATGGCTACACCTTC CASSYTAGGQDYGYTF
TRBJ2-3 TRBD2 . TRBV29-1 TGCAGCGGACTAGCGGGAGGCGCAGATACGCAGTATTTT CSGLAGGADTQYF
TRBJ1-1 . few TRBV29-1 TGCAGCGTTGTGATGAACACTGAAGCTTTCTTT CSVVMNTEAFF
TRBJ2-1 . . TRBV7-2 TGTGCCAGCAGCTTAAGAGGTGAGGGGTCCTACAATGAGCAGTTCTTC CASSLRGEGSYNEQFF
TRBJ2-3 TRBD2 once TRBV7-8 TGTGCCAGCAGCGGGCGGACTAGAGATAGCACAGATACGCAGTATTTT CASSGRTRDSTDTQYF
TRBJ1-5 . . TRBV5-1 TGCGCCAGCAGCCCGGTAGGGGGCAATCAGCCCCAGCATTTT CASSPVGGNQPQHF
TRBJ1-5 . . TRBV6-1 TGTGCCAGCAGTGAAGAGTGGGGGCGGCCAAATCAGCCCCAGCATTTT CASSEEWGRPNQPQHF
TRBJ2-5 TRBD2 . TRBV7-9 TGTGCCAGCAGCCCTACTAGCGGGAGGGTCGAGACCCAGTACTTC CASSPTSGRVETQYF
TRBJ2-7 . . TRBV7-9 TGTGCCAGCAGCTTAGGGGAGGGGGCCGTCATCTACGAGCAGTACTTC CASSLGEGAVIYEQYF
TRBJ2-1 TRBD2 . TRBV4-1 TGCGCCAGCAGCCAAATGGTAGCGGGCAATGAGCAGTTCTTC CASSQMVAGNEQFF
TRBJ1-5 TRBD1 . TRBV19 TGTGCCAGTAGTCCGACAGGGGAGGGGATTCAGCCCCAGCATTTT CASSPTGEGIQPQHF
TRBJ2-3 . . TRBV5-1 TGCGCCAGCAGCGCGAGGGGCACAGATACGCAGTATTTT CASSARGTDTQYF
TRBJ2-7 TRBD2 . TRBV4-1 TGCGCCAGCAGCCAAGAAGGGCTAGCGGGACGATACGAGCAGTACTTC CASSQEGLAGRYEQYF
TRBJ1-1 TRBD1 . TRBV7-9 TGTGCCAGCAGCCGGACAGGATTTAACACTGAAGCTTTCTTT CASSRTGFNTEAFF
TRBJ1-2 . . TRBV9 TGTGCCAGCAGCGACGGAATCAGCTATGGCTACACCTTC CASSDGISYGYTF
TRBJ1-3 TRBD1 . TRBV18 TGTGCCAGCTCACCCTCAAGGGGGCAGTTCTCTGGAAACACCATATATTTT CASSPSRGQFSGNTIYF
TRBJ1-2 . . TRBV6-5 TGTGCCACCAGGGTGTCTGGTTTCGGAATAAGTGGCTACACCTTC CATRVSGFGISGYTF
TRBJ2-7 TRBD2 . TRBV30 TGTGCCTGGATCGACACTTCGGGACTAGCGGGGAAAAGCTCCTACGAGCAGTACTTC CAWIDTSGLAGKSSYEQYF
TRBJ2-7 TRBD1 . TRBV30 TGTGCCTGGAGTTGGACAGGGGGCGAGCAGTACTTC CAWSWTGGEQYF
TRBJ1-2 TRBD1 few TRBV19 TGTGCCAGTAGTATAGGCCACAGGGGAGAGGGCTACACCTTC CASSIGHRGEGYTF
TRBJ2-1 TRBD1 . TRBV2 TGTGCCAGCACCATGACGACAGGGGGAATTTACAATGAGCAGTTCTTC CASTMTTGGIYNEQFF
TRBJ1-4 . . TRBV6-6 TGTGCCAGCAGTTACTCGAGCGGTGGCAATGAAAAACTGTTTTTT CASSYSSGGNEKLFF
TRBJ1-1 . . TRBV7-6 TGTGCCAGCAGCCTGGGGACGAACACTGAAGCTTTCTTT CASSLGTNTEAFF
TRBJ1-3 . . TRBV29-1 TGCAGCGTTGAGTCTGCAGGCTTTCCTGATAGCTCTGGAAACACCATATATTTT CSVESAGFPDSSGNTIYF
TRBJ2-7 . . TRBV30 TGTGCCTGGAGTGTAGGTGGCTACGAGCAGTACTTC CAWSVGGYEQYF
TRBJ1-3 . . TRBV7-8 TGTGCCAGCAGCCTACAAGGAACAGGGCAGGACACCATATATTTT CASSLQGTGQDTIYF
TRBJ1-4 TRBD1 . TRBV7-9 TGTGCCAGCAGCTCACCGGGACAGGGCCCCGAAAAACTGTTTTTT CASSSPGQGPEKLFF
TRBJ2-1 TRBD2 . TRBV11-2 TGTGCCAGCAGCCACGACACCTCTAGCGGGGAGCAGTTCTTC CASSHDTSSGEQFF
TRBJ2-1 . . TRBV27 TGTGCCAGCAGTCTCACAGGGTACTTCTACAATGAGCAGTTCTTC CASSLTGYFYNEQFF
TRBJ2-1 . . TRBV29-1 TGCAGCGTTGAAGCAACTAGAGAGCAGTTCTTC CSVEATREQFF
TRBJ1-1 TRBD1 . TRBV9 TGTGCCAGCAGCGGCCCTCCCGTCGGGACAGGGAACACTGAAGCTTTCTTT CASSGPPVGTGNTEAFF
TRBJ1-2 . . TRBV4-1 TGCGCCAGCAGCCAAGAGCCGGGTAACTATGGCTACACCTTC CASSQEPGNYGYTF